This record concerns one T cell receptor beta chain sequence. Its antigen is as yet unknown. Sequencing used immunoSEQ multiplex PCR; TCRdb keeps in-frame clones, though not all of them. This table holds roughly 100,000 clones, 80% to 95% found once. This specimen comes from a study of graft-versus-host responses after intestinal transplantation. The CDR3 is 17 amino acids. Germline loops: CDR1 WNHNN, CDR2 SYGVQD (reference sequence). V trimming: 0 bases; J trimming: 7 bases; junction bases outside the gene matches: 10. This receptor was taken from a human donor who received an intestinal transplant. Material: unstimulated CD8+ T cells sorted from spleen or lymph node cells, obtained before intestinal transplant. The V call is TRBV10-1, the J call TRBJ2-2; 8 bases agree with TRBD1. CDR3 loop: CASSESTGQGMGGELFF. The CDR3 DNA is TGCGCCAGCAGTGAGTCGACTGGACAGGGAATGGGCGGGGAGCTGTTTTTT.